These T cell receptor beta chains were read from a single sample in a study of blood T cell repertoires in COVID-19. The repertoire was sequenced with immunoSEQ multiplex PCR; TCRdb's copy has only in-frame clones and lacks some. The sample lists 30,000 to 40,000 clones; around 87% were seen once. Sequences were obtained from peripheral blood. Receptors were obtained from a man aged 70 or older with acute or convalescent COVID-19. The conserved cysteine and the conserved F or W are not part of the CDR3 here.

j_call: TRBJ1-2; v_call: TRBV3-1/TRBV3-2; cdr3_aa: ASSSQGVYGYT
j_call: TRBJ2-7; v_call: TRBV9; cdr3_aa: ASTPAQASYEQY
j_call: TRBJ2-3; v_call: TRBV19; cdr3_aa: ASSIQLATDTQY
j_call: TRBJ1-6; v_call: TRBV28; cdr3_aa: ASSLPTSSYNSPLH
j_call: TRBJ1-1; v_call: TRBV2; cdr3_aa: ASRLDRGQVGNTEAF
j_call: TRBJ1-6; v_call: TRBV19; cdr3_aa: ASSPQGVGAPLH
j_call: TRBJ1-1; v_call: TRBV30; cdr3_aa: AWSGGWTTEAF
j_call: TRBJ2-1; v_call: TRBV27; cdr3_aa: ASRLAGAGEQF
j_call: TRBJ2-3; v_call: TRBV6-2/TRBV6-3; cdr3_aa: ASSYGSSGSTDTQY
j_call: TRBJ1-4; v_call: TRBV6-5; cdr3_aa: ASNLDRRYEKLF
j_call: TRBJ1-6; v_call: TRBV12-5; cdr3_aa: ASGSVRGTTYNSPLH
j_call: TRBJ2-1; v_call: TRBV7-3; cdr3_aa: ASSLAGGYFNEQF
j_call: TRBJ2-3; v_call: TRBV5-8; cdr3_aa: ASSLDLSTDTQY
j_call: TRBJ2-7; v_call: TRBV30; cdr3_aa: AWTGGGPGGYEQY
j_call: TRBJ1-6; v_call: TRBV18; cdr3_aa: ASSPRQGGNSPLH
j_call: TRBJ2-2; v_call: TRBV6-5; cdr3_aa: ASVASGTGELF
j_call: TRBJ1-1; v_call: TRBV5-8; cdr3_aa: ASSFMGAGTEAF
j_call: TRBJ1-1; v_call: TRBV29-1; cdr3_aa: SASEGNTEAF
j_call: TRBJ1-2; v_call: TRBV30; cdr3_aa: AWSVNRGYT
j_call: TRBJ1-4; v_call: TRBV7-2; cdr3_aa: ASSIRQGTNEKLF
j_call: TRBJ2-6; v_call: TRBV30; cdr3_aa: AWSRGANVLT
j_call: TRBJ1-1; v_call: TRBV19; cdr3_aa: ASMEGRVAEAF
j_call: TRBJ1-2; v_call: TRBV7-9; cdr3_aa: ASSRDSGQGYT
j_call: TRBJ2-3; v_call: TRBV5-5; cdr3_aa: ASSLGGRSTDTQY
j_call: TRBJ2-3; v_call: TRBV5-4; cdr3_aa: ASSDRTSGTDTQY
j_call: TRBJ1-6; v_call: TRBV27; cdr3_aa: ASSLLLSGTENSPLH
j_call: TRBJ2-3; v_call: TRBV7-2; cdr3_aa: ASSLLASGGVVGTDTQY
j_call: TRBJ2-3; v_call: TRBV5-4; cdr3_aa: ASSRAGGPDTQY